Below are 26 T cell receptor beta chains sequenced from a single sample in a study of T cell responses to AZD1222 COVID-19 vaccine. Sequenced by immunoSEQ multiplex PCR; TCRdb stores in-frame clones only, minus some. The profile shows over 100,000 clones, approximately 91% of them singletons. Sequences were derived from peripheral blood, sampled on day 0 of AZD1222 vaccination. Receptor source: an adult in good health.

In DNA form, the CDR3 reads TGTGCCAGCAGCGTAGAATCCAGGAACACTGAAGCTTTCTTT. Its translation: CASSVESRNTEAFF. The rearrangement uses TRBV9 and TRBJ1-1; no firm D call. The CDR3 runs to 14 residues. V was cut by 0 bases and J by 1 base, with 7 bases left in between. From germline, CDR1 is SGDLS and CDR2 YYNGEE. Variable domain in full (rest from reference TRBV9 and TRBJ1-1): DSGVTQTPKHLITATGQRVTLRCSPRSGDLSVYWYQQSLDQGLQFLIQYYNGEERAKGNILERFSAQQFPDLHSELNLSSLELGDSALYFCASSVESRNTEAFFGQGTRLTVV.

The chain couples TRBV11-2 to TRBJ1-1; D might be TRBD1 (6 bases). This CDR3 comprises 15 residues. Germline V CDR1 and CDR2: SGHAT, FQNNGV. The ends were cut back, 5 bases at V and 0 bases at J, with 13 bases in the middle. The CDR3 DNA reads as TGTGCCAGCAGCCCCTGGACAGTCCTGAACACTGAAGCTTTCTTT. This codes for CASSPWTVLNTEAFF.

The DNA of the CDR3 is TGCGCCAGCAGCCAAGCACTTACAGGGGGCAGTTACGAGCAGTACTTC. Protein product: CASSQALTGGSYEQYF. The chain joins TRBV4-3 to TRBJ2-7; 9 bases fit TRBD1. This CDR3 is 16 amino acids long. The germline CDR1 and CDR2 sequences are LGHNA and YSLEER. The J segment lost 4 bases and the V segment lost 1 base, leaving 8 bases of the junction unmatched.

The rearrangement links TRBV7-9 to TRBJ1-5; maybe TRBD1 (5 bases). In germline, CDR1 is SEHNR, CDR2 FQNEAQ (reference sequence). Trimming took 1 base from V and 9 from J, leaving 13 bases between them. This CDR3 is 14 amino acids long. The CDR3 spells CASSLGDGMGPQHF. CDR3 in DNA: TGTGCCAGCAGCTTAGGGGACGGCATGGGGCCCCAGCATTTT.

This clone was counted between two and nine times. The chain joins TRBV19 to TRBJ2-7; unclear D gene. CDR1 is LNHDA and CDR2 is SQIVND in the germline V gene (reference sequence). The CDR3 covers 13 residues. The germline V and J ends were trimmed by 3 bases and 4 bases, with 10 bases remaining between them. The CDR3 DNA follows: TGTGCCAGTAGTATGGGAAGAGAGTACGAGCAGTACTTC. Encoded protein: CASSMGREYEQYF.

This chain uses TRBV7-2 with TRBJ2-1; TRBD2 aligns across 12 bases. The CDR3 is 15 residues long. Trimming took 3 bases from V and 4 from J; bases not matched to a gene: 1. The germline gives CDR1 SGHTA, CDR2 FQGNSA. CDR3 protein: CASSFTSGRYNEQFF. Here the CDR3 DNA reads TGTGCCAGCAGCTTCACTAGCGGGAGGTACAATGAGCAGTTCTTC.

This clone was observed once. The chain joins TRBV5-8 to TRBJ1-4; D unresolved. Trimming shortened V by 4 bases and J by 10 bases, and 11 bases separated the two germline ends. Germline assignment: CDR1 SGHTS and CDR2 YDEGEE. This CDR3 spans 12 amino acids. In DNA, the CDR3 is TGTGCCAGCAGCGGCAACCTAGGAAAACTGTTTTTT. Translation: CASSGNLGKLFF.

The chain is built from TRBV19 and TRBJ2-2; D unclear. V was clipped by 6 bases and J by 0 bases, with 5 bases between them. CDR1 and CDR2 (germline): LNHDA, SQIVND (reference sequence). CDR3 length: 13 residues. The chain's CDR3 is CASRAPNTGELFF. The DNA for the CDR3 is TGTGCCAGTAGAGCCCCGAACACCGGGGAGCTGTTTTTT.

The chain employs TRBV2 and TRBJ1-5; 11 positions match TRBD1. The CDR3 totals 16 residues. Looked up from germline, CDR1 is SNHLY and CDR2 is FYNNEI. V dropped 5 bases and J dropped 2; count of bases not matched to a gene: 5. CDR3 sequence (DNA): TGTGCCAGCAGTATGGGACAGGGGGTCGGCAATCAGCCCCAGCATTTT. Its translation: CASSMGQGVGNQPQHF.

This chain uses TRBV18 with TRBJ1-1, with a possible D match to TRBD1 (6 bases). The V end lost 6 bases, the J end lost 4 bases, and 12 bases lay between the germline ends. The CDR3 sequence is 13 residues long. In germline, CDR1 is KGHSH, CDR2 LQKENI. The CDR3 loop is CASSEGGTTEAFF. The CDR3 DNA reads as TGTGCCAGCTCCGAGGGGGGGACCACTGAAGCTTTCTTT.

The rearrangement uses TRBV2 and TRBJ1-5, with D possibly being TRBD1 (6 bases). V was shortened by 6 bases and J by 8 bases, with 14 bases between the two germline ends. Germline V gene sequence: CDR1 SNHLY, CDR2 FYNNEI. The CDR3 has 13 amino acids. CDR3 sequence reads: CASSRTASKPQHF. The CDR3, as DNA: TGTGCCAGCAGCCGGACAGCCTCGAAGCCCCAGCATTTT.

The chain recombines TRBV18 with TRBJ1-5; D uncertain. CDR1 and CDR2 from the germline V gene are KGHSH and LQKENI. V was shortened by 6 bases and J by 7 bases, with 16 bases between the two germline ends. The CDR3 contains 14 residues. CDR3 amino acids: CASSQDGLGQPQHF. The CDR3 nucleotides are TGTGCCAGCTCCCAGGACGGTTTGGGGCAGCCCCAGCATTTT. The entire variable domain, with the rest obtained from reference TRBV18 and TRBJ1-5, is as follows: NAGVMQNPRHLVRRRGQEARLRCSPMKGHSHVYWYRQLPEEGLKFMVYLQKENIIDESGMPKERFSAEFPKEGPSILRIQQVVRGDSAAYFCASSQDGLGQPQHFGDGTRLSIL.

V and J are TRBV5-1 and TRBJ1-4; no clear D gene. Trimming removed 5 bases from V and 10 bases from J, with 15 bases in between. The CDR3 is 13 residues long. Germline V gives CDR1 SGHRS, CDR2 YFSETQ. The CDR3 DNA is TGCGCCAGCAGTGCTGAGGGATCCGGAAAACTGTTTTTT. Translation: CASSAEGSGKLFF.

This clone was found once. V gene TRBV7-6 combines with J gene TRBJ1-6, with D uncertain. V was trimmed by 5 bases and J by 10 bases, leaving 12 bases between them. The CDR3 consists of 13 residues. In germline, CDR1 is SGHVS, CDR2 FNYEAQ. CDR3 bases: TGTGCCAGCAGCCCAACCCGGACCTCACCCCTCCACTTT. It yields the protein CASSPTRTSPLHF.

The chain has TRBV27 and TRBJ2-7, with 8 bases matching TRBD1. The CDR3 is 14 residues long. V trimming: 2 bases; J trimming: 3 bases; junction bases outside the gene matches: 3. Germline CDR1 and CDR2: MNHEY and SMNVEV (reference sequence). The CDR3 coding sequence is TGTGCCAGCAGTTTAGACAGGGGCGACTACGAGCAGTACTTC. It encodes CASSLDRGDYEQYF.

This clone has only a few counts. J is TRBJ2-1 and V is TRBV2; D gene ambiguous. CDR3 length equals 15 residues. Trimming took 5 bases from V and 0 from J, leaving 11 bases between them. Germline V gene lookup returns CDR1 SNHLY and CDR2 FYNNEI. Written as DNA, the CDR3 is TGTGCCAGCAGTTTAGCTACCAGCTCCTACAATGAGCAGTTCTTC. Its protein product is CASSLATSSYNEQFF.

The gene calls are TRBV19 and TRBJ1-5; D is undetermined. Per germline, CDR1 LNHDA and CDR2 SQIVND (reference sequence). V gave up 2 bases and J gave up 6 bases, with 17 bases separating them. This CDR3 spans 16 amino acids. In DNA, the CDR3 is TGTGCCAGTAGTATACCCCAGGTTATGGGGATTCAGCCCCAGCATTTT. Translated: CASSIPQVMGIQPQHF.

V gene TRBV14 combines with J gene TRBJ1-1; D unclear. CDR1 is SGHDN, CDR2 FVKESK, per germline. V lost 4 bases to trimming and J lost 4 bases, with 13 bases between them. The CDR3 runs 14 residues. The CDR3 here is CASSPLLYGTEAFF. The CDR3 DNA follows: TGTGCCAGCAGCCCGCTCTTATATGGCACTGAAGCTTTCTTT.

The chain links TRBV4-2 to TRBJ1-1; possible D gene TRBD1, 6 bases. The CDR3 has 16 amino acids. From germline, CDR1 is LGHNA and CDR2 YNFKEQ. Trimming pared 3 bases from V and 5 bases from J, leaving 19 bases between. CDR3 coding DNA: TGTGCCAGCAGCCAGGACCCTGGGGGGGCTCGGACTGAAGCTTTCTTT. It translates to CASSQDPGGARTEAFF.

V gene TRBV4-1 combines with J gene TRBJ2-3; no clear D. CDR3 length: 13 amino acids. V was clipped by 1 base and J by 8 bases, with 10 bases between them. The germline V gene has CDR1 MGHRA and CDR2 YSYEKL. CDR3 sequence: CASSQVETGTQYF. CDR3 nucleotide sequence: TGCGCCAGCAGCCAAGTTGAGACCGGTACGCAGTATTTT.

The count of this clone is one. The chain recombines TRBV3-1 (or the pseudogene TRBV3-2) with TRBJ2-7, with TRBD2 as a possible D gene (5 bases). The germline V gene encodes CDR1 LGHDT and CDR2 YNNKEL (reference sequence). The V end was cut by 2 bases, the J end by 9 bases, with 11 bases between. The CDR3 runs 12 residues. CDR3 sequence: CASSQQDSPQYF. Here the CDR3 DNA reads TGTGCCAGCAGCCAACAGGACTCCCCGCAGTACTTC.

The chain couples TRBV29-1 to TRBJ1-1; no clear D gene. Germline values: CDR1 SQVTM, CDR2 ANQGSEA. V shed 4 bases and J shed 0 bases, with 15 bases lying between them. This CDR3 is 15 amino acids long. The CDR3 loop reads CSVVPGWGMNTEAFF. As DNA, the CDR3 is TGCAGCGTTGTCCCGGGGTGGGGTATGAACACTGAAGCTTTCTTT.

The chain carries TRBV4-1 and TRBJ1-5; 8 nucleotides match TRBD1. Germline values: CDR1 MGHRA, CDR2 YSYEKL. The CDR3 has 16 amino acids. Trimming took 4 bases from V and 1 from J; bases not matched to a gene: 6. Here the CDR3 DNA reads TGCGCCAGCAGCCTCCGACAGGGGCAAAGCAATCAGCCCCAGCATTTT. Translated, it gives CASSLRQGQSNQPQHF.

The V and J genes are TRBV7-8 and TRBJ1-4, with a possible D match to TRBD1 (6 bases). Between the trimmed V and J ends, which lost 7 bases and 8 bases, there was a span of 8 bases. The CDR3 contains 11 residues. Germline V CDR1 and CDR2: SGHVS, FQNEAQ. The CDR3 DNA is TGTGCCAGCAAACAGGGAGAAAAACTGTTTTTT. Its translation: CASKQGEKLFF.

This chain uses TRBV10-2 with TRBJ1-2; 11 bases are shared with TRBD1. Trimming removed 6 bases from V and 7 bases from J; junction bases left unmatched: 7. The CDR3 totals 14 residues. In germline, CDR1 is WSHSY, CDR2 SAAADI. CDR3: CASRGGQGASGYTF. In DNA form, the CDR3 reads TGCGCCAGCAGGGGAGGACAGGGGGCGAGTGGCTACACCTTC.

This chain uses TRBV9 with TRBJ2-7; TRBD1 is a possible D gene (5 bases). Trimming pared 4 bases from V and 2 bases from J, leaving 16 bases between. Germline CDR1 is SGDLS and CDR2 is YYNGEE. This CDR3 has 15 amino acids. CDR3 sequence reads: CASSPPQGGTYEQYF. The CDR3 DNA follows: TGTGCCAGCAGCCCCCCCCAGGGCGGAACCTACGAGCAGTACTTC.